The next 18 T cell receptor beta chains were all read from a single sample in a study of a mutant IDH1 vaccine in newly diagnosed glioma. Specified time point: week 47, end of study. Each dose of the vaccine consisted of 300 ug of mutant IDH1 20-mer peptide, with topical imiquimod. The protocol was immunoSEQ multiplex PCR, while the TCRdb copy is restricted to in-frame clones and leaves out a portion. In the table there are 90,000 to 100,000 clones, under 90% of which are singletons. These receptors' antigens are unknown. Specimen: PBMCs, collected from a glioma patient whose treatment included an IDH1 peptide vaccine. The receptors derive from a woman between 50 and 59 years old with glioma.

This rearrangement joins TRBV19 to TRBJ2-7; no reliable D call. Trimming stripped 4 bases from V and 2 bases from J, with 9 bases between. The CDR3 spans 13 residues. The germline V gene has CDR1 LNHDA and CDR2 SQIVND (reference sequence). CDR3 residues: CASSTARAYEQYF. The CDR3 coding sequence is TGTGCCAGTAGTACGGCCAGAGCCTACGAGCAGTACTTC.

V gene TRBV4-2 combines with J gene TRBJ2-2; no clear D. The CDR3 is made up of 14 amino acids. The ends were cut back, 7 bases at V and 6 bases at J, with 15 bases in the middle. Germline CDR1 is LGHNA and CDR2 is YNFKEQ. CDR3 region: CASMIQNDPGELFF. As DNA, the CDR3 is TGTGCCAGCATGATACAGAACGACCCCGGGGAGCTGTTTTTT.

The chain recombines TRBV9 with TRBJ2-5; 10 positions match TRBD2. CDR1 is SGDLS and CDR2 is YYNGEE in the germline V gene. This CDR3 is built from 16 residues. After removal of 3 bases from V and 4 bases from J, the junction contained 9 bases not matched to a gene. This CDR3 is CASSDSAGGIRETQYF. The CDR3 bases are TGTGCCAGCAGCGACTCAGCGGGAGGGATACGAGAGACCCAGTACTTC. Filled out from reference TRBV9 and TRBJ2-5, the complete variable domain reads DSGVTQTPKHLITATGQRVTLRCSPRSGDLSVYWYQQSLDQGLQFLIQYYNGEERAKGNILERFSAQQFPDLHSELNLSSLELGDSALYFCASSDSAGGIRETQYFGPGTRLLVL.

The rearrangement joins TRBV2 to TRBJ2-7, with no clear D. The V gene lost 4 bases and the J gene lost 2 bases, with 9 bases spanning the gap. There are 13 residues in the CDR3. Germline V gene lookup returns CDR1 SNHLY and CDR2 FYNNEI. Written as DNA, the CDR3 is TGTGCCAGCAGTGGCCAGCAAACCTACGAGCAGTACTTC. Translation: CASSGQQTYEQYF.

This rearrangement joins TRBV4-1 to TRBJ2-7; D may be TRBD2 (5 bases). CDR1 is MGHRA and CDR2 is YSYEKL in the germline V gene. The CDR3 is 17 amino acids. V dropped 0 bases and J dropped 6 bases, with 21 bases sitting between them. The CDR3 sequence: CASSQDARSSVLPEQYF. DNA of the CDR3: TGCGCCAGCAGCCAAGACGCGCGGAGTAGCGTCTTACCCGAGCAGTACTTC.

The CDR3 region has the DNA TGTGCCAGTAGTATGGGGGGCTACTTCGCCAAAAACATTCAGTACTTC. Protein: CASSMGGYFAKNIQYF. The chain uses TRBV19 and TRBJ2-4; D possibly uses TRBD1 or TRBD2 (6 bases each). The CDR3 has 16 residues. Germline V lookup: CDR1 LNHDA, CDR2 SQIVND (reference sequence). Trimming stripped 3 bases from V and 1 base from J, with 13 bases between.

This sequence joins TRBV18 and TRBJ1-4; D gene unclear. The V gene lost 0 bases and the J gene lost 7 bases, with 9 bases spanning the gap. Looked up from germline, CDR1 is KGHSH and CDR2 is LQKENI. The CDR3 length is 14 residues. CDR3 protein: CASSPPTAPEKLFF. Here the CDR3 DNA reads TGTGCCAGCTCACCACCCACGGCCCCTGAAAAACTGTTTTTT.

The V call is TRBV19, the J call TRBJ1-4; 7 bases fit TRBD1. Trimming at V came to 3 bases and at J to 4 bases, leaving 11 bases not matched to a gene. This CDR3 spans 17 amino acids. CDR1 and CDR2 from the germline V gene are LNHDA and SQIVND (reference sequence). CDR3 nucleotide sequence: TGTGCCAGTAGTATCGGCGCGTCGGGACAGTTTAATGAAAAACTGTTTTTT. Encoded protein: CASSIGASGQFNEKLFF.

This chain uses TRBV28 with TRBJ2-6; D gene uncertain. CDR3 length: 15 amino acids. Trimming stripped 2 bases from V and 2 bases from J, with 7 bases between. Per germline, CDR1 MDHEN and CDR2 SYDVKM. CDR3 coding DNA: TGTGCCAGCAGTTTACGATCCACTGGGGCCAACGTCCTGACTTTC. This encodes CASSLRSTGANVLTF.

The V call is TRBV2, the J call TRBJ1-5, with 9 bases that match TRBD1. CDR3 length equals 13 residues. V shed 6 bases and J 4 bases; nucleotides not matched to a gene: 1. CDR1 SNHLY and CDR2 FYNNEI come from the germline V gene. The CDR3 nucleotides read TGTGCCAGCAGGGGACAGGGAAATCAGCCCCAGCATTTT. Protein sequence: CASRGQGNQPQHF. Full variable domain (rest looked up from reference TRBV2 and TRBJ1-5): EPEVTQTPSHQVTQMGQEVILRCVPISNHLYFYWYRQILGQKVEFLVSFYNNEISEKSEIFDDQFSVERPDGSNFTLKIRSTKLEDSAMYFCASRGQGNQPQHFGDGTRLSIL.

The CDR3 protein is CASSIDGESYEQYF. For the CDR3, the DNA is TGTGCCAGTAGTATAGATGGTGAATCCTACGAGCAGTACTTC. The rearrangement uses TRBV19 and TRBJ2-7; D call uncertain. Germline assignment: CDR1 LNHDA and CDR2 SQIVND (reference sequence). This CDR3 region has 14 residues. The V end lost 0 bases, the J end lost 1 base, and 7 bases lay between the germline ends. The whole variable domain, remainder taken from reference TRBV19 and TRBJ2-7, is DGGITQSPKYLFRKEGQNVTLSCEQNLNHDAMYWYRQDPGQGLRLIYYSQIVNDFQKGDIAEGYSVSREKKESFPLTVTSAQKNPTAFYLCASSIDGESYEQYFGPGTRLTVT.

The V and J genes are TRBV5-4 and TRBJ2-3; 9 bases agree with TRBD1. There are 15 residues in the CDR3. Germline CDR1 reads SGHNT; CDR2 reads YYREEE (reference sequence). J was trimmed by 3 bases and V by 4 bases; bases with no gene match: 6. The CDR3 sequence is CASSRDREGTDTQYF. CDR3 DNA: TGTGCCAGCAGCAGGGACAGGGAGGGGACAGATACGCAGTATTTT.

This clone was seen a single time. This chain uses TRBV7-2 with TRBJ2-7, with 12 positions matching TRBD2. V lost 3 bases and J lost 1; bases outside the gene matches: 4. In germline, CDR1 is SGHTA, CDR2 FQGNSA. The CDR3 has 16 residues. CDR3 DNA: TGTGCCAGCAGCTTTTCTCTAGCGGGAGGGTCCTACGAGCAGTACTTC. It is translated as CASSFSLAGGSYEQYF.

This chain links TRBV2 with TRBJ1-2; D not certain. Germline CDR1 reads SNHLY; CDR2 reads FYNNEI. V was clipped by 7 bases and J by 5 bases, with 14 bases between them. The CDR3 has 13 amino acids. CDR3 DNA sequence: TGTGCCAGCAAGAGCGGTACAGCATATGGCTACACCTTC. Translation: CASKSGTAYGYTF.

About this clone itself: Other nucleotide sequences in the sample specify the same CDR3. V usage is TRBV18 and J usage is TRBJ2-7, with D unresolved. Germline lookup yields CDR1 KGHSH and CDR2 LQKENI. The CDR3 consists of 13 residues. The V gene lost 0 bases and the J gene lost 3 bases, with 6 bases spanning the gap. The DNA of the CDR3 is TGTGCCAGCTCACCACCGCCAGGCTACGAGCAGTACTTC. It translates to CASSPPPGYEQYF. Using reference TRBV18 and TRBJ2-7 for the parts outside the CDR3, the full variable domain is NAGVMQNPRHLVRRRGQEARLRCSPMKGHSHVYWYRQLPEEGLKFMVYLQKENIIDESGMPKERFSAEFPKEGPSILRIQQVVRGDSAAYFCASSPPPGYEQYFGPGTRLTVT.

J is TRBJ2-1 and V is TRBV30, with D perhaps matching TRBD1 (6 bases). V was cut by 1 base and J by 0 bases, with 16 bases left in between. Germline CDR1 and CDR2: GTSNPN and SVGIG (reference sequence). The CDR3 extends over 17 amino acids. CDR3 DNA: TGTGCCTGGAGTGCCCAAAGGGGACAAAGCTCCTACAATGAGCAGTTCTTC. This encodes CAWSAQRGQSSYNEQFF. The full variable domain, in which reference TRBV30 and TRBJ2-1 provide the parts outside the CDR3, is SQTIHQWPATLVQPVGSPLSLECTVEGTSNPNLYWYRQAAGRGLQLLFYSVGIGQISSEVPQNLSASRPQDRQFILSSKKLLLSDSGFYLCAWSAQRGQSSYNEQFFGPGTRLTVL.

The chain links TRBV27 to TRBJ2-5; 9 bases are a match to TRBD2. The assigned J gene may be wrong: the sequence end matches TRBJ2-7 better. The germline V gene has CDR1 MNHEY and CDR2 SMNVEV (reference sequence). The CDR3 has 16 residues. CDR3: CASSPAFAGGRYEQYF. The CDR3 DNA reads TGTGCCAGCAGTCCCGCCTTCGCGGGAGGGCGTTACGAGCAGTACTTC.

This chain connects TRBV11-2 to TRBJ2-1; D ambiguous. Trimming shortened V by 0 bases and J by 12 bases, and 12 bases separated the two germline ends. The CDR3 spans 13 residues. Germline CDR1 reads SGHAT; CDR2 reads FQNNGV. The CDR3 loop is CASSLDLSRGQFF. In DNA, the CDR3 is TGTGCCAGCAGCTTAGATCTATCGCGAGGGCAGTTCTTC. The variable domain in full, completed from reference TRBV11-2 and TRBJ2-1, reads EAGVAQSPRYKIIEKRQSVAFWCNPISGHATLYWYQQILGQGPKLLIQFQNNGVVDDSQLPKDRFSAERLKGVDSTLKIQPAKLEDSAVYLCASSLDLSRGQFFGPGTRLTVL.